This entry is about one T cell receptor beta chain. As yet, its antigen is unknown. These data are taken from a study of cytomegalovirus exposure and HLA in healthy donors. Study information: Of the donors genotyped, about 410 in all, about 80% fell in the Caucasian-associated ancestry cluster. General study results and limits: The authors confirmed in vitro that a few CMV-associated chains were specific for CMV antigens.

The PCR ran on 60 Vbeta and 13 Jbeta primers. TCRdb's table, derived via immunoSEQ multiplex PCR, lists solely in-frame clones and lacks some. The table has more than 65,000 clones, roughly 71% seen once. The V gene's germline CDR1 is SEHNR and CDR2 FQNEAQ (reference sequence). V shed 5 bases and J shed 2 bases, with 15 bases lying between them. The CDR3 runs to 15 residues. Sequences were obtained from PBMCs. This rearrangement joins TRBV7-9 to TRBJ2-5, with a possible D match to TRBD2 (7 bases). The source is a woman aged 55-69 years in good health and CMV-seropositive. CDR3 in DNA: TGTGCCAGCAGCAAAGGGGGGGGACCTCAAGAGACCCAGTACTTC. This encodes CASSKGGGPQETQYF.